This passage covers 8 T cell receptor beta chains from one sample sequenced in a study of spatial heterogeneity in lung cancer. MiXCR, run by TCRdb on the 5' RACE reads, gives a single entry per CDR3 protein. This sample yields some 53,000 distinct CDR3 sequences, of which around 6.7% are seen a single time; approximately 2.9% belongs to the top ten. The time point is: sample taken at primary tumor resection. Tumor, nontumor lung or frozen PBMC supplied whole RNA, sequenced without sorting. The material sequenced was PBMCs, taken at surgery. These receptors all come from a female donor with early-stage non-small cell lung cancer.

This clonotype has just a few counts. The V and J genes are TRBV7-2 and TRBJ2-3; the D is unclear. V was pared by 4 bases and J by 2 bases, with 16 bases between. CDR1 is SGHTA and CDR2 is FQGNSA in the germline V gene. The CDR3 is 16 amino acids. CDR3 sequence (DNA): TGTGCCAGCAGCTCCGGACCCCCGAGGCACACAGATACGCAGTATTTT. Its protein product is CASSSGPPRHTDTQYF.

This clonotype was recorded at least ten times. This chain uses TRBV28 with TRBJ1-4; D is undetermined. The CDR3 totals 13 residues. V shed 3 bases and J shed 4 bases, with 6 bases lying between them. From germline, CDR1 is MDHEN and CDR2 SYDVKM. The CDR3 protein is CASSFWDNEKLFF. The CDR3 DNA reads as TGTGCCAGCAGTTTTTGGGATAATGAAAAACTGTTTTTT.

This sequence joins TRBV14 and TRBJ2-3, with D unclear. The germline V and J ends were trimmed by 3 bases and 0 bases, with 10 bases remaining between them. The CDR3 is made up of 15 amino acids. Germline V gene sequence: CDR1 SGHDN, CDR2 FVKESK. The CDR3 loop is CASSQFRASTDTQYF. CDR3 bases: TGTGCCAGCAGCCAGTTCCGTGCTAGCACAGATACGCAGTATTTT.

This chain uses TRBV20-1 with TRBJ1-1; D is undetermined. Trimming shortened V by 1 base and J by 6 bases, and 15 bases separated the two germline ends. The germline V gene encodes CDR1 DFQATT and CDR2 SNEGSKA (reference sequence). The CDR3 is made up of 14 amino acids. DNA of the CDR3: TGCAGTGCTAGAGGGTCAGGTCCTCGGGCTGAAGCTTTCTTT. Protein: CSARGSGPRAEAFF.

This clonotype was observed at least ten times. Written as DNA, the CDR3 is TGTGCCAGCAGCCTTACCTATTCCGCCGACGGCGCCTATAATTCACCCCTCCACTTT. Encoded protein: CASSLTYSADGAYNSPLHF. V is TRBV7-9 and J is TRBJ1-6; D remains unclear. The CDR3 is 19 amino acids. Trimming pared 5 bases from V and 2 bases from J, leaving 22 bases between. Germline V gene lookup returns CDR1 SEHNR and CDR2 FQNEAQ (reference sequence).

There are many counts of this clonotype. The gene calls are TRBV7-4 and TRBJ2-2; D call uncertain. This CDR3 region has 16 residues. Between the trimmed V and J ends, which lost 2 bases and 0 bases, there was a span of 10 bases. Germline CDR1 is SGHVT and CDR2 is SQSDAQ. The CDR3 region has the DNA TGTGCCAGCAGCTTAAACCCAGGTGCGAACACCGGGGAGCTGTTTTTT. Its protein is CASSLNPGANTGELFF.

This clonotype was found many times. The rearrangement uses TRBV28 and TRBJ1-1; D not resolved. V lost 6 bases to trimming and J lost 5 bases, with 10 bases between them. CDR3 length: 12 amino acids. In germline, CDR1 is MDHEN, CDR2 SYDVKM. The CDR3 here is CASRRRRTEAFF. CDR3 nucleotide sequence: TGTGCCAGCAGGAGACGTAGGACTGAAGCTTTCTTT.

This chain uses TRBV5-8 with TRBJ2-3; D perhaps matches TRBD2 (6 bases). The CDR3 runs 14 residues. Trimming cost V 9 bases and J 0 bases, with 14 bases left between them. Germline CDR1 and CDR2: SGHTS and YDEGEE. CDR3 DNA: TGTGCCACCAAGCGGGCCCCAAGCACAGATACGCAGTATTTT. The encoded protein is CATKRAPSTDTQYF.